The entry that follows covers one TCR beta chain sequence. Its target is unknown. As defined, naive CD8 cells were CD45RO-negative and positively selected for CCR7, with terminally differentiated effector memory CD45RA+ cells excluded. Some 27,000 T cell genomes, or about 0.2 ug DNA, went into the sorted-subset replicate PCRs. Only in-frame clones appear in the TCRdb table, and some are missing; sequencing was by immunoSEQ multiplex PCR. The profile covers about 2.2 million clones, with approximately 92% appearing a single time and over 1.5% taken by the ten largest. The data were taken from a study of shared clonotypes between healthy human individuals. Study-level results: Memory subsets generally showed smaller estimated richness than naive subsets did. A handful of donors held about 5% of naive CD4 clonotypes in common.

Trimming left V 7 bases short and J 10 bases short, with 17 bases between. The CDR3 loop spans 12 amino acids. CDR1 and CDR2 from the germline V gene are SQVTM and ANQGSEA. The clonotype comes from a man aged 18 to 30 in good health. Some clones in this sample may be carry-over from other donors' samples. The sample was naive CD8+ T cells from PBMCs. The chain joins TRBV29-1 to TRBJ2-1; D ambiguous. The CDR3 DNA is TGCAGCGCCGTCCATATGGCGGCGGAGCAGTTCTTC. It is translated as CSAVHMAAEQFF.